The present TCR beta chain was sequenced within a study of OX40 agonist ivuxolimab in advanced cancers. Broadly, across the study: Ivuxolimab, which targeted the costimulatory receptor OX40 (CD134), was an agonistic, fully human IgG2 monoclonal antibody. Intravenous ivuxolimab was administered to patients every 2 weeks at six dose levels: 0.01, 0.1, 0.3, 1.5, 3 and 10 mg/kg. Of the 50 or so patients in dose escalation, approximately 20 had hepatocellular carcinoma, roughly 15 had melanoma, 9 had renal cell carcinoma and 9 had head and neck cancer. In the dose-escalation cohort, more than 75% of patients were male, and the mean age was approximately 55 years, with a range of 23 to 79. Patients were allowed to have had prior anti-PD-1, anti-PD-L1 or anti-CTLA-4 therapy, and roughly two fifths of the dose-escalation patients had been treated with checkpoint inhibitors. Partial responses occurred in three dose-escalation patients, of whom one had hepatocellular carcinoma and two had cutaneous melanoma. The point of sequencing TCRbeta in the periphery was to test whether ivuxolimab changed TCR sequence diversity and drove clonal T-cell expansion. The paper reports the monotherapy dose-escalation portion (N ≈ 50 patients) of the phase I ivuxolimab trial. Study-wide conclusions, independent of this receptor: At doses of 0.1 to 3.0 mg/kg, clonal expansion of both CD4+ and CD8+ T cells in blood was seen between baseline and week 6. After ivuxolimab, expanded clones were on average more numerous among CD8+ T cells than among CD4+ T cells. Low levels of normalized T-cell clonal expansion were also seen in some patients who did not respond. The antigen specificity of the clonally expanded peripheral T cells was not determined. In partial responders in the 0.1-3.0 mg/kg groups, normalized peripheral clonal expansion was found to be among the lowest, especially among CD8+ T cells.

The trial excluded patients who had a history of autoimmune disease or who were on systemic immunosuppression. Peripheral blood for TCR sequencing was collected from all dose cohorts at baseline, on cycle 4 day 1, and on cycle 7 day 1. Samples were obtained from an open-label, multicenter, first-in-human phase I dose-escalation trial of ivuxolimab. Adults with locally advanced or metastatic head and neck squamous cell, hepatocellular, melanoma or renal cell carcinoma were enrolled in the trial. CD4+ and CD8+ T cells were sorted separately from peripheral blood before TCR sequencing. Remarks on this clone: No cognate antigen has been identified for it. No much larger clone is present one base from it, and per-base qualities are unavailable.

Genomic DNA was isolated from the sorted cells so that the TCRbeta CDR3 region could be sequenced. The immunoSEQ Assay was used for sequencing of TCRbeta CDR3 regions. This is the immuneACCESS table as TCRdb keeps it, with only in-frame sequences that have V and J called. A part of the clones is gone; compared with another copy, unresolved V genes explain less than half, and the rest is unexplained. This sample comprises over 50,000 clones, 70% to 90% of them detected only once. 15% to 20% of the sample is held by the ten biggest clonotypes. V was cut back by 0 bases and J by 5 bases, leaving a gap of 11 bases between them. CDR1 SGDLS and CDR2 YYNGEE are derived from the germline V gene. The CDR3 numbers 15 residues from cysteine through phenylalanine. CDR3 DNA is the only sequence kept; it has 45 bases, read in frame from the first base.

The receptor chain draws on TRBV9 and TRBJ2-2; the D gene lacks a confident call. Sequencing was performed on CD4+ or CD8+ T cells sorted from blood, taken in a trial of the OX40 agonist ivuxolimab. The source is an adult with an advanced solid tumor such as melanoma, head and neck, liver or kidney cancer. The nucleotides read TGTGCCAGCAGCGTAGAGGCACCCGAGACCGGGGAGCTGTTTTTT. This gives the protein CASSVEAPETGELFF.